This T cell receptor (beta chain) was profiled in a study of radiation and T cells in renal cell carcinoma. Study outcomes and limitations: Compared with controls, irradiated tumors showed greater TCR clonality.

This clone was observed many times. Antigen specificity is unknown. The germline V and J ends were trimmed by 4 bases and 4 bases, with 23 bases remaining between them. The CDR3 contains 17 residues. Germline V gene data show CDR1 as SQVTM and CDR2 as ANQGSEA. Treatment indicated: 15 Gy SBRT to primary tumor, nephrectomy 4 weeks later. This renal cell carcinoma was of the clear cell type. Sequencing was performed with immunoSEQ multiplex PCR; in TCRdb, only in-frame clones are kept and a portion is missing. The sample holds just over 15,000 clones; 64% are singletons and the top ten take 25% to 30%. The source material was tumor tissue, sampled from a patient whose treatment included radiotherapy and nephrectomy. J is TRBJ2-1 and V is TRBV29-1; no reliable D call. This clonotype was sampled from a woman between 65 and 79 years old with renal cell carcinoma. CDR3 protein: CSVVQVLRVFTYNEQFF. The CDR3 nucleotides read TGCAGCGTTGTGCAGGTCCTACGGGTTTTTACATACAATGAGCAGTTCTTC.